The T cell receptor (beta chain) described here comes from a study of T-cell reconstitution after alpha-beta-depleted transplantation in children. Construction of the TCRbeta library involved unique molecular identifiers. TCRdb redid the calling of the PCR reads with MiXCR, one entry per CDR3 protein. The table has approximately 120,000 distinct CDR3 sequences, roughly 10% seen once. CDR3 length equals 14 residues. V shed 6 bases, J shed 0 bases, and the junction held 5 bases outside the gene matches. Germline V gene lookup returns CDR1 ENHRY and CDR2 SYGVKD. The sample in question was PBMCs, mostly from graft donor cells, obtained 180 days after TCRalphabeta/CD19-depleted stem cell transplant. The chain carries TRBV10-3 and TRBJ2-7, with 7 bases fitting TRBD1. This sequence originates from a girl under three years old who had a stem cell transplant for combined immunodeficiency, so the T cells may come from the graft donor. The CDR3: CAISGTASSYEQYF. The CDR3 coding sequence is TGTGCCATCAGCGGGACAGCCAGCTCCTACGAGCAGTACTTC.